The clone carrying this TCR beta chain appeared a single time. The sample's treatment: preoperative locoregional IRX-2 cytokine immunotherapy. This phase Ib study tested locoregional IRX-2 cytokine immunotherapy given before surgery. CDR1 is GTSNPN, CDR2 SVGIG, per germline (reference sequence). This CDR3 is built from 13 residues. The data were taken from a study of preoperative IRX-2 immunotherapy in early breast cancer. The repertoire was sequenced with immunoSEQ multiplex PCR; TCRdb's copy has only in-frame clones and lacks some. Here the sample spans around 57,000 clones, 94% being singletons. The J gene is TRBJ2-5, the V gene TRBV30, with D uncertain. The DNA end favors TRBJ2-7, so the J call may be wrong. Sampling was done from a patient treated with IRX-2 immunotherapy. This receptor was identified in a human donor with breast cancer. The CDR3, as DNA: TGTGCCTGGAGTGCCCCCGCAGCCTACGAGCAGTACTTC. This translates into CAWSAPAAYEQYF.